Below, one T cell receptor (beta chain) is given with its context. Antigen specificity is unknown. Germline V CDR1 and CDR2: LNHNV, YYDKDF (reference sequence). The J segment lost 9 bases and the V segment lost 0 bases, leaving 3 bases of the junction unmatched. The CDR3 spans 14 residues. These data originate in a study of cytomegalovirus exposure and HLA in healthy donors. Amplification used 60 Vbeta primers and 13 Jbeta primers. Here immunoSEQ multiplex PCR was the method, and the copy in TCRdb shows in-frame clones only, minus some. This sample has about 130,000 clones; around 83% occur once, and the top ten carry roughly 1.2%. General study findings and limits: A reported reduction in N-insertions relative to the approximately 640-donor mean was seen in an Asian-associated ancestry cluster in a later analysis. Presence/absence analyses assumed roughly uniform sequencing depth across donors, which may not hold. The availability of immune exposure information extended only to CMV serostatus.

Sequencing used PBMCs. The chain uses TRBV15 and TRBJ2-1, with 9 bases lining up with TRBD2. This clonotype originated in a girl aged 2-9 years in good health and CMV-seronegative. The CDR3 DNA reads as TGTGCCACCAGCAGAGACGTTAGCGGGAGTGAGCAGTTCTTC. It codes for CATSRDVSGSEQFF.